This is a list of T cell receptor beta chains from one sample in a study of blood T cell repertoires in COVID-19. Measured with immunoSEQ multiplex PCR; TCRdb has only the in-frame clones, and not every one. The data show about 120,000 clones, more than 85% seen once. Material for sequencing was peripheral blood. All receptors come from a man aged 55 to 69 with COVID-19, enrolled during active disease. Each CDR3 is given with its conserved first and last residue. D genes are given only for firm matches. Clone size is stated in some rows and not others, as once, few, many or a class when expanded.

CDR3 DNA: TGTGCCAGCAGCTCCCTGGGAGGGGGGTTTGGCTCACCCCTCCACTTT; CDR3 protein: CASSSLGGGFGSPLHF; D gene: -; clone size: -; CDR3 length: 16; V gene: TRBV5-8; J gene: TRBJ1-6
CDR3 DNA: TGCAGCGTTGAAGGATCAATTAGCTCCTACAATGAGCAGTTCTTC; CDR3 protein: CSVEGSISSYNEQFF; D gene: -; clone size: -; CDR3 length: 15; V gene: TRBV29-1; J gene: TRBJ2-1
CDR3 DNA: TGTGCCAGCAGTCCGGAACAGGGTCTCAGTGAAAAACTGTTTTTT; CDR3 protein: CASSPEQGLSEKLFF; D gene: -; clone size: -; CDR3 length: 15; V gene: TRBV28; J gene: TRBJ1-4
CDR3 DNA: TGTGCCATCAGCTCGGGACTACGGAACACTGAAGCTTTCTTT; CDR3 protein: CAISSGLRNTEAFF; D gene: -; clone size: -; CDR3 length: 14; V gene: TRBV10-3; J gene: TRBJ1-1
CDR3 DNA: TGTGCCAGCAGGGACAGGCGGAATTCACCCCTCCACTTT; CDR3 protein: CASRDRRNSPLHF; D gene: TRBD1; clone size: few; CDR3 length: 13; V gene: TRBV6-5; J gene: TRBJ1-6
CDR3 DNA: TGTGCCACCAGCAGAGGAATGGAGGGTTACGAGCAGTACTTC; CDR3 protein: CATSRGMEGYEQYF; D gene: -; clone size: -; CDR3 length: 14; V gene: TRBV15; J gene: TRBJ2-7
CDR3 DNA: TGTGCCTCCCCGGACAGGCGAGGAGGAAACACCATATATTTT; CDR3 protein: CASPDRRGGNTIYF; D gene: TRBD1; clone size: -; CDR3 length: 14; V gene: TRBV30; J gene: TRBJ1-3
CDR3 DNA: TGCGCCAGCAGCCAAACACCTAACTATGGCTACACCTTC; CDR3 protein: CASSQTPNYGYTF; D gene: -; clone size: -; CDR3 length: 13; V gene: TRBV4-1; J gene: TRBJ1-2
CDR3 DNA: TGTGCCTGGAGTGTCAACCGTTATGAGGAAAAACTGTTTTTT; CDR3 protein: CAWSVNRYEEKLFF; D gene: -; clone size: -; CDR3 length: 14; V gene: TRBV30; J gene: TRBJ1-4
CDR3 DNA: TGTGCCAGCAGCTTGGGACAGGGGGTAACGGGTGAAAAACTGTTTTTT; CDR3 protein: CASSLGQGVTGEKLFF; D gene: TRBD1; clone size: -; CDR3 length: 16; V gene: TRBV5-6; J gene: TRBJ1-4
CDR3 DNA: TGTGCCACCGCACAGGGATTGGGCAATCAGCCCCAGCATTTT; CDR3 protein: CATAQGLGNQPQHF; D gene: -; clone size: -; CDR3 length: 14; V gene: TRBV10-3; J gene: TRBJ1-5
CDR3 DNA: TGTGCCAGCAGCTCGACAGGACTTGCCTACGAGCAGTACTTC; CDR3 protein: CASSSTGLAYEQYF; D gene: -; clone size: -; CDR3 length: 14; V gene: TRBV5-5; J gene: TRBJ2-7
CDR3 DNA: TGTGCCAGCAGCTTAGCCCAGGGGGCTAACACCGGGGAGCTGTTTTTT; CDR3 protein: CASSLAQGANTGELFF; D gene: TRBD1; clone size: -; CDR3 length: 16; V gene: TRBV7-6; J gene: TRBJ2-2
CDR3 DNA: TGTGCCAGCTCACCGGAGGAGGTCGAGCAGTACTTC; CDR3 protein: CASSPEEVEQYF; D gene: -; clone size: -; CDR3 length: 12; V gene: TRBV18; J gene: TRBJ2-7
CDR3 DNA: TGCGCCAGCAGCCCATTTCCCCAAGGACAGGATTATAGCAATCAGCCCCAGCATTTT; CDR3 protein: CASSPFPQGQDYSNQPQHF; D gene: TRBD1; clone size: -; CDR3 length: 19; V gene: TRBV5-1; J gene: TRBJ1-5
CDR3 DNA: TGCGCCAGCAGCTCAAGGGGGTCCCAGGAGACCCAGTACTTC; CDR3 protein: CASSSRGSQETQYF; D gene: -; clone size: -; CDR3 length: 14; V gene: TRBV5-1; J gene: TRBJ2-5
CDR3 DNA: TGTGCCAGCAGAATATCCCTCGGTAATGAAAAACTGTTTTTT; CDR3 protein: CASRISLGNEKLFF; D gene: -; clone size: -; CDR3 length: 14; V gene: TRBV2; J gene: TRBJ1-4
CDR3 DNA: TGTGCCAGCAGTACAGGGGGTTGGGATCAGCCCCAGCATTTT; CDR3 protein: CASSTGGWDQPQHF; D gene: TRBD1; clone size: -; CDR3 length: 14; V gene: TRBV6-5; J gene: TRBJ1-5
CDR3 DNA: TGTGCCTGGAGTATGAGCGACAATGAGCAGTTCTTC; CDR3 protein: CAWSMSDNEQFF; D gene: -; clone size: -; CDR3 length: 12; V gene: TRBV30; J gene: TRBJ2-1
CDR3 DNA: TGTGCCAGCAGTGAAACCCGGGAGGAGCAGTTCTTC; CDR3 protein: CASSETREEQFF; D gene: -; clone size: -; CDR3 length: 12; V gene: TRBV6-1; J gene: TRBJ2-1
CDR3 DNA: TGTGCCAGCAGCTCTGGACAGGGGGACTATGGCTACACCTTC; CDR3 protein: CASSSGQGDYGYTF; D gene: TRBD1; clone size: -; CDR3 length: 14; V gene: TRBV6-2/TRBV6-3; J gene: TRBJ1-2
CDR3 DNA: TGTGCCAGCAGCCTAAGGACAGGGTATGGAAATGAGCAGTTCTTC; CDR3 protein: CASSLRTGYGNEQFF; D gene: TRBD1; clone size: -; CDR3 length: 15; V gene: TRBV7-2; J gene: TRBJ2-1
CDR3 DNA: TGCAGCGTCCTGCCGGTCGCAGATACGCAGTATTTT; CDR3 protein: CSVLPVADTQYF; D gene: -; clone size: -; CDR3 length: 12; V gene: TRBV29-1; J gene: TRBJ2-3
CDR3 DNA: TGTGCCAGCAGCGCTCAGGGTGCTACAGGAAGAAACACCATATATTTT; CDR3 protein: CASSAQGATGRNTIYF; D gene: -; clone size: -; CDR3 length: 16; V gene: TRBV11-2; J gene: TRBJ1-3
CDR3 DNA: TGTGCCAGCAGCGGACAGGGGAACACTGAAGCTTTCTTT; CDR3 protein: CASSGQGNTEAFF; D gene: TRBD1; clone size: few; CDR3 length: 13; V gene: TRBV12-3/TRBV12-4; J gene: TRBJ1-1
CDR3 DNA: TGTGCCAGCAGTGAAAGGCCGACAGGGGCAACTAATGAAAAACTGTTTTTT; CDR3 protein: CASSERPTGATNEKLFF; D gene: TRBD1; clone size: -; CDR3 length: 17; V gene: TRBV6-1; J gene: TRBJ1-4
CDR3 DNA: TGTGCCATCAGTACGGACAGGGGGAATGAAAAACTGTTTTTT; CDR3 protein: CAISTDRGNEKLFF; D gene: TRBD1; clone size: -; CDR3 length: 14; V gene: TRBV10-3; J gene: TRBJ1-4
CDR3 DNA: TGTGCCAGCAGGTCGGACTCTAGGCCCGAGCAGTACTTC; CDR3 protein: CASRSDSRPEQYF; D gene: -; clone size: -; CDR3 length: 13; V gene: TRBV7-9; J gene: TRBJ2-7
CDR3 DNA: TGTGCCACCAGTCCGGGACAGAAAAGCTCCTATAATTCACCCCTCCACTTT; CDR3 protein: CATSPGQKSSYNSPLHF; D gene: TRBD1; clone size: once; CDR3 length: 17; V gene: TRBV15; J gene: TRBJ1-6
CDR3 DNA: TGTGCCAGTAGTACACTAAGGACCGGAGGCACTGAAGCTTTCTTT; CDR3 protein: CASSTLRTGGTEAFF; D gene: -; clone size: -; CDR3 length: 15; V gene: TRBV19; J gene: TRBJ1-1
CDR3 DNA: TGTGCCTGGAGTCGGGGTCCGAACACTGAAGCTTTCTTT; CDR3 protein: CAWSRGPNTEAFF; D gene: -; clone size: -; CDR3 length: 13; V gene: TRBV30; J gene: TRBJ1-1
CDR3 DNA: TGTGCCAGCAGTGAAGAGCGGGGGGACTCCTACGAGCAGTACTTC; CDR3 protein: CASSEERGDSYEQYF; D gene: TRBD2; clone size: -; CDR3 length: 15; V gene: TRBV2; J gene: TRBJ2-7
CDR3 DNA: TGCAGTGCCCCACAGAACGGCTACACCTTC; CDR3 protein: CSAPQNGYTF; D gene: -; clone size: -; CDR3 length: 10; V gene: TRBV20-1; J gene: TRBJ1-2
CDR3 DNA: TGTGCCAGCAGCCAAGATCAGGGGACAGGGCCCTACGAGCAGTACTTC; CDR3 protein: CASSQDQGTGPYEQYF; D gene: TRBD1; clone size: -; CDR3 length: 16; V gene: TRBV4-2; J gene: TRBJ2-7
CDR3 DNA: TGCGCCAGCAGCCAAGATGAAGACAGCTCCTACAATGAGCAGTTCTTC; CDR3 protein: CASSQDEDSSYNEQFF; D gene: -; clone size: -; CDR3 length: 16; V gene: TRBV4-3; J gene: TRBJ2-1
CDR3 DNA: TGTGCCAGCTCACGTGAGACAATGCCTGAAAAACTGTTTTTT; CDR3 protein: CASSRETMPEKLFF; D gene: -; clone size: -; CDR3 length: 14; V gene: TRBV18; J gene: TRBJ1-4
CDR3 DNA: TGTGCCAGCAGTGGGGGCAGAGCTTTTAACTATGGCTACACCTTC; CDR3 protein: CASSGGRAFNYGYTF; D gene: -; clone size: -; CDR3 length: 15; V gene: TRBV25-1; J gene: TRBJ1-2
CDR3 DNA: TGTGCCAGCACCATCAGGGGGCTAGCGACCCAGTACTTC; CDR3 protein: CASTIRGLATQYF; D gene: TRBD1; clone size: -; CDR3 length: 13; V gene: TRBV5-8; J gene: TRBJ2-5
CDR3 DNA: TGTGCCAGCAGTTCAGGGGCTGGCAATCAGCCCCAGCATTTT; CDR3 protein: CASSSGAGNQPQHF; D gene: -; clone size: few; CDR3 length: 14; V gene: TRBV28; J gene: TRBJ1-5
CDR3 DNA: TGCGCCAGCAGCCAACAGGGGTACGTGACGGGCTACACCTTC; CDR3 protein: CASSQQGYVTGYTF; D gene: -; clone size: once; CDR3 length: 14; V gene: TRBV4-1; J gene: TRBJ1-2
CDR3 DNA: TGTGCCACCAGTGATTTAAAGGCAGAGGACACCGGGGAGCTGTTTTTT; CDR3 protein: CATSDLKAEDTGELFF; D gene: -; clone size: -; CDR3 length: 16; V gene: TRBV24-1; J gene: TRBJ2-2
CDR3 DNA: TGCGCCAGCCGGGAGGAGGTCGGAGATACGCAGTATTTT; CDR3 protein: CASREEVGDTQYF; D gene: TRBD2; clone size: -; CDR3 length: 13; V gene: TRBV5-1; J gene: TRBJ2-3
CDR3 DNA: TGTGCCAGCAGCTTACGACTAGCGGGGCGAACCGGGGAGCTGTTTTTT; CDR3 protein: CASSLRLAGRTGELFF; D gene: TRBD2; clone size: -; CDR3 length: 16; V gene: TRBV3-1/TRBV3-2; J gene: TRBJ2-2
CDR3 DNA: TGTGCCAGCAGTTACATAACTACAGGGGCCAAAAACATTCAGTACTTC; CDR3 protein: CASSYITTGAKNIQYF; D gene: -; clone size: -; CDR3 length: 16; V gene: TRBV6-2/TRBV6-3; J gene: TRBJ2-4
CDR3 DNA: TGTGCCAGCAGCCCCTCCTGGACTAGCGGGGGGCCTGGTGAGCAGTTCTTC; CDR3 protein: CASSPSWTSGGPGEQFF; D gene: TRBD2; clone size: once; CDR3 length: 17; V gene: TRBV9; J gene: TRBJ2-1
CDR3 DNA: TGTGCCAGCAGTGTGGAGAACTCCTATAATTCACCCCTCCACTTT; CDR3 protein: CASSVENSYNSPLHF; D gene: -; clone size: -; CDR3 length: 15; V gene: TRBV2; J gene: TRBJ1-6